Listed here are 19 T cell receptor beta chains from one sample, sequenced in a study of human thymus T cells. Sequenced by immunoSEQ multiplex PCR; TCRdb stores in-frame clones only, minus some. This sample has roughly 120,000 clones, with around 94% found just once. Resected material from corrective heart surgery provided the thymus tissue analysed. Sequencing was performed on thymus tissue. These receptors were obtained from a boy in the first two years of life with a congenital heart defect but otherwise immunologically healthy.

V usage is TRBV7-9 and J usage is TRBJ1-3; D not certain. The CDR3 contains 15 residues. Trimming cost V 5 bases and J 4 bases, with 15 bases left between them. Germline loops: CDR1 SEHNR, CDR2 FQNEAQ (reference sequence). Written as DNA, the CDR3 is TGTGCCAGCAGCCCCCGGCCCCTGGGAGGAAACACCATATATTTT. This translates into CASSPRPLGGNTIYF.

The rearrangement links TRBV12-5 to TRBJ2-7; D ambiguous. Trimming stripped 6 bases from V and 1 base from J, with 13 bases between. Per germline, CDR1 LGHNT and CDR2 FRNRAP. The CDR3 covers 14 residues. As DNA, the CDR3 is TGTGCTAGTGGCCACTATCCGGGTTCCTACGAGCAGTACTTC. Its protein is CASGHYPGSYEQYF.

This CDR3 reads CASSVGEGGSTDTQYF. The CDR3 DNA reads TGTGCCAGCAGCGTAGGCGAGGGGGGTAGCACAGATACGCAGTATTTT. The chain couples TRBV9 to TRBJ2-3, with D possibly being TRBD1 or TRBD2 (6 bases each). V was cut by 0 bases and J by 0 bases, with 11 bases left in between. The CDR3 consists of 16 residues. From germline, CDR1 is SGDLS and CDR2 YYNGEE. The variable domain in full, with the rest retrieved from reference TRBV9 and TRBJ2-3, is DSGVTQTPKHLITATGQRVTLRCSPRSGDLSVYWYQQSLDQGLQFLIQYYNGEERAKGNILERFSAQQFPDLHSELNLSSLELGDSALYFCASSVGEGGSTDTQYFGPGTRLTVL.

This sequence joins TRBV19 and TRBJ1-5; D possibly corresponds to TRBD1 (6 bases). V was clipped by 6 bases and J by 2 bases, with 29 bases between them. The CDR3 spans 20 residues. Germline loops: CDR1 LNHDA, CDR2 SQIVND (reference sequence). The CDR3 bases are TGTGCCAGTAGACAAACAGGGACGGCCCATCAAGCGGGCGGCAATCAGCCCCAGCATTTT. As protein: CASRQTGTAHQAGGNQPQHF. The whole variable domain, filled in from reference TRBV19 and TRBJ1-5, reads DGGITQSPKYLFRKEGQNVTLSCEQNLNHDAMYWYRQDPGQGLRLIYYSQIVNDFQKGDIAEGYSVSREKKESFPLTVTSAQKNPTAFYLCASRQTGTAHQAGGNQPQHFGDGTRLSIL.

This chain connects TRBV7-9 to TRBJ1-6; TRBD1 matches at 10 bases. CDR3 length: 16 residues. J gave up 7 bases and V 5 bases, and 8 bases lay outside the gene matches. Germline V lookup: CDR1 SEHNR, CDR2 FQNEAQ (reference sequence). Here the CDR3 DNA reads TGTGCCAGCAGCCCTTCGGGGACAGGGGAAAATTCACCCCTCCACTTT. This codes for CASSPSGTGENSPLHF. Complete variable domain (other parts from reference TRBV7-9 and TRBJ1-6): DTGVSQNPRHKITKRGQNVTFRCDPISEHNRLYWYRQTLGQGPEFLTYFQNEAQLEKSRLLSDRFSAERPKGSFSTLEIQRTEQGDSAMYLCASSPSGTGENSPLHFGNGTRLTVT.

The table lists this clone with a count of one. The chain combines TRBV5-1 with TRBJ2-2, with 11 bases matching TRBD2. The germline V gene encodes CDR1 SGHRS and CDR2 YFSETQ. Trimming removed 4 bases from V and 4 bases from J; junction bases left unmatched: 3. This CDR3 has 15 amino acids. The CDR3 nucleotides are TGCGCCAGCAGCGGCGGACTAGCGGGCACCGGGGAGCTGTTTTTT. This encodes CASSGGLAGTGELFF.

This clone was observed a handful of times. The V gene is TRBV7-2, the J gene TRBJ2-7; D may match TRBD1 or TRBD2 (6 bases each). CDR3 size: 15 residues. Between the trimmed V and J ends, which lost 7 bases and 4 bases, there was a span of 20 bases. The V gene's germline CDR1 is SGHTA and CDR2 FQGNSA. The CDR3 reads CASTWGADPRYEQYF. The CDR3 DNA follows: TGTGCCAGCACCTGGGGGGCAGACCCCCGTTACGAGCAGTACTTC.

In this sample, this clone turned up once. CDR3 sequence reads: CASSTHIWAGYEQYF. CDR3 bases: TGCGCCAGCAGCACGCATATCTGGGCGGGCTACGAGCAGTACTTC. The V call is TRBV5-1, the J call TRBJ2-7; perhaps TRBD2 as D (5 bases). Trimming stripped 4 bases from V and 3 bases from J, with 17 bases between. The CDR3 has 15 amino acids. The germline gives CDR1 SGHRS, CDR2 YFSETQ.

The rearrangement uses TRBV7-8 and TRBJ1-1, with 8 bases lining up with TRBD1. This CDR3 has 16 amino acids. V shed 3 bases and J 4 bases; nucleotides not matched to a gene: 10. CDR1 and CDR2 (germline): SGHVS, FQNEAQ. In DNA form, the CDR3 reads TGTGCCAGCAGCTTGTCCCGGGACAGGTTCGCCACTGAAGCTTTCTTT. Encoded protein: CASSLSRDRFATEAFF.

This clone appeared once. V usage is TRBV6-5 and J usage is TRBJ1-6; 9 bases map to TRBD1. The CDR3 is 15 amino acids. Germline trimming cut 0 bases from V and 8 bases from J; bases unmatched to any gene: 2. The germline CDR1 and CDR2 sequences are MNHEY and SVGAGI. DNA for the CDR3: TGTGCCAGCAGTTACTCGGGACAGGGCTATTCACCCCTCCACTTT. This sequence encodes CASSYSGQGYSPLHF.

This chain joins TRBV4-2 and TRBJ2-2; 10 bases match TRBD1. This CDR3 contains 16 residues. After removal of 1 base from V and 4 bases from J, the junction contained 3 bases not matched to a gene. The V gene's germline CDR1 is LGHNA and CDR2 YNFKEQ. The CDR3 region is CASSQGTGGSTGELFF. The DNA for the CDR3 is TGTGCCAGCAGCCAAGGGACAGGGGGGAGCACCGGGGAGCTGTTTTTT.

The chain links TRBV6-1 to TRBJ1-6; D is unresolved. Trimming cost V 4 bases and J 14 bases, with 15 bases left between them. The germline V gene encodes CDR1 MNHNS and CDR2 SASEGT. The CDR3 is made up of 13 amino acids. The DNA of the CDR3 is TGTGCCAGCAGTGGGTTTTGGAGGCTTTCCCTCCACTTT. Amino acid sequence: CASSGFWRLSLHF.

V usage is TRBV9 and J usage is TRBJ2-1; 8 nucleotides agree with TRBD1. The CDR3 extends over 17 amino acids. The trim removed 3 bases at V and 0 bases at J, leaving 8 bases unmatched. The V gene's germline CDR1 is SGDLS and CDR2 YYNGEE. Here the CDR3 reads CASSGGGQGGSYNEQFF. CDR3 sequence (DNA): TGTGCCAGCAGCGGAGGAGGACAGGGCGGCTCCTACAATGAGCAGTTCTTC.

The chain links TRBV5-4 to TRBJ2-5; 14 bases are shared with TRBD2. CDR1 and CDR2 from the germline V gene are SGHNT and YYREEE (reference sequence). The CDR3 covers 17 residues. Losses at the gene ends were 2 bases for V and 3 bases for J; bases not matched to a gene: 6. CDR3 region: CASSFRGLAGAEETQYF. CDR3 sequence (DNA): TGTGCCAGCAGCTTTCGGGGACTAGCGGGGGCCGAAGAGACCCAGTACTTC. Full variable domain (remainder filled in from reference TRBV5-4 and TRBJ2-5): ETGVTQSPTHLIKTRGQQVTLRCSSQSGHNTVSWYQQALGQGPQFIFQYYREEENGRGNFPPRFSGLQFPNYSSELNVNALELDDSALYLCASSFRGLAGAEETQYFGPGTRLLVL.

Here the CDR3 reads CASSGGFQETQYF. The CDR3 coding sequence is TGTGCCAGCAGCGGGGGATTCCAAGAGACCCAGTACTTC. The chain combines TRBV28 with TRBJ2-5; D possibly corresponds to TRBD2 (6 bases). The V end was cut by 6 bases, the J end by 1 base, with 9 bases between. The CDR3 has 13 residues. Germline V gene lookup returns CDR1 MDHEN and CDR2 SYDVKM.

This clone was detected only once. The chain recombines TRBV27 with TRBJ2-3; no firm D call. The length of the CDR3 is 15 residues. Looked up from germline, CDR1 is MNHEY and CDR2 is SMNVEV (reference sequence). Trimming stripped 9 bases from V and 5 bases from J, with 21 bases between. The CDR3 DNA follows: TGTGCCAGTTCTCCTGACCCAAAGGAAAGAGATACGCAGTATTTT. Protein product: CASSPDPKERDTQYF.

The chain joins TRBV6-1 to TRBJ1-6, with 10 bases that match TRBD1. This CDR3 comprises 15 residues. The germline gives CDR1 MNHNS, CDR2 SASEGT. V shed 7 bases and J 7 bases; nucleotides not matched to a gene: 7. This CDR3 reads CASIRQGARNSPLHF. DNA for the CDR3: TGTGCCAGCATCCGACAGGGGGCGCGCAATTCACCCCTCCACTTT.

This chain connects TRBV7-2 to TRBJ2-3; 9 positions agree with TRBD2. The CDR3 contains 17 residues. The V gene end was trimmed by 5 bases and the J gene end by 2 bases; junction bases not matched to a gene: 11. Germline V CDR1 and CDR2: SGHTA, FQGNSA. The CDR3 is CASSPVERGVDTDTQYF. In DNA form, the CDR3 reads TGTGCCAGCAGCCCGGTAGAGCGGGGGGTCGACACAGATACGCAGTATTTT.

This clone was picked up one time. The V and J genes are TRBV6-1 and TRBJ2-1, with TRBD2 matching over 8 bases. From germline, CDR1 is MNHNS and CDR2 SASEGT. The V gene end was trimmed by 2 bases and the J gene end by 6 bases; junction bases not matched to a gene: 15. The CDR3 totals 18 residues. The CDR3 coding sequence is TGTGCCAGCAGTGAATTGAGCCCGGGACTAGAATGGGGCAATGAGCAGTTCTTC. Translated, it gives CASSELSPGLEWGNEQFF.